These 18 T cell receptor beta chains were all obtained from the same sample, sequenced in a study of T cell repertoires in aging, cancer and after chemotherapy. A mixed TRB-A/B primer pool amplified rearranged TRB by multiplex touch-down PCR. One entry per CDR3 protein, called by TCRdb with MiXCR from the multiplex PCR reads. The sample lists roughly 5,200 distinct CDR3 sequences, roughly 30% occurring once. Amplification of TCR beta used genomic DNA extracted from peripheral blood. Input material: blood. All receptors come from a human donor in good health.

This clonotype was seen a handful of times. This chain's CDR3 is CASSPLTGGLTGNTIYF. The CDR3 DNA follows: TGTGCCAGCTCACCGTTAACAGGGGGCTTAACTGGAAACACCATATATTTT. The chain links TRBV18 to TRBJ1-3; 9 positions agree with TRBD1. CDR1 is KGHSH and CDR2 is LQKENI in the germline V gene. V shed 3 bases, J shed 2 bases, and the junction held 8 bases outside the gene matches. The length of the CDR3 is 17 residues.

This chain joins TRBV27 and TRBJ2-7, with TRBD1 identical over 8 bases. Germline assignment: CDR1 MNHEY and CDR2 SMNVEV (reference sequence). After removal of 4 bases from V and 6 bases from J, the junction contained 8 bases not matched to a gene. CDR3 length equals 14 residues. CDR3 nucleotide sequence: TGTGCCAGCAGTTGGACAGGGACGAGGGCCGAGCAGTACTTC. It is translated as CASSWTGTRAEQYF.

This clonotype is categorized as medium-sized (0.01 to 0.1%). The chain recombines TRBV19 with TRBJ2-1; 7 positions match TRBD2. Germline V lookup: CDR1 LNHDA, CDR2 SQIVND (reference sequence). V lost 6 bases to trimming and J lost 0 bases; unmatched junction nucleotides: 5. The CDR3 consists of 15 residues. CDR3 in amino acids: CASSGEGLSYNEQFF. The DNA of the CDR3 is TGTGCCAGTAGCGGGGAGGGACTCTCCTACAATGAGCAGTTCTTC.

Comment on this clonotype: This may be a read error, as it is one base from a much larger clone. Here the CDR3 reads CASSLGQGYQETLYF. The CDR3 region has the DNA TGTGCCAGCAGCTTGGGACAGGGCTACCAAGAGACCCTGTACTTC. V gene TRBV5-6 combines with J gene TRBJ2-5, with 7 bases matching TRBD1. The CDR3 length is 15 residues. In germline, CDR1 is SGHDT, CDR2 YYEEEE.

The CDR3 loop reads CASTPLGPGNTIYF. DNA of the CDR3: TGTGCCAGCACCCCGCTCGGGCCAGGAAACACCATATATTTT. The rearrangement links TRBV14 to TRBJ1-3, with no clear D. CDR1 is SGHDN and CDR2 is FVKESK in the germline V gene. This CDR3 comprises 14 residues. V was pared by 7 bases and J by 4 bases, with 14 bases between.

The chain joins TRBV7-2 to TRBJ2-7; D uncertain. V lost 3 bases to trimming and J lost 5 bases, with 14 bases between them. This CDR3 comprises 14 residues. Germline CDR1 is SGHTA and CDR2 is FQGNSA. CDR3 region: CASSFAGEPHEQYF. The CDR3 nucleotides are TGTGCCAGCAGCTTCGCAGGCGAACCCCACGAGCAGTACTTC.

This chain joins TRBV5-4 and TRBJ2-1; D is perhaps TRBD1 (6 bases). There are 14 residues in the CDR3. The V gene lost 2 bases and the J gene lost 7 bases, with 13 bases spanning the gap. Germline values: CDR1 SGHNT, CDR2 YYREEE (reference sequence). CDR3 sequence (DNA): TGTGCCAGCAGCTTAGAACAGGGCGGGAATGAGCAGTTCTTC. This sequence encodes CASSLEQGGNEQFF.

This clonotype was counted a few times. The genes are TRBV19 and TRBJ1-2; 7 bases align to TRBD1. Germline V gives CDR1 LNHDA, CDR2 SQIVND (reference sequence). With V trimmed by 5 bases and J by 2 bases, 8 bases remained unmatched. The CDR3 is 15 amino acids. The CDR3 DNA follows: TGTGCCAGTAGTCCCCACGAGGGACAGAACTATGGCTACACCTTC. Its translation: CASSPHEGQNYGYTF.

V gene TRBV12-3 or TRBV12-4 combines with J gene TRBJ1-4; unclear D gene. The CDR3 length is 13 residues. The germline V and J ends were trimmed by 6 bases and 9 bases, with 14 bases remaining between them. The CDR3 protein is CASSLSIGKKLFF. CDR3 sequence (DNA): TGTGCCAGCAGCCTATCGATAGGTAAAAAACTGTTTTTT.

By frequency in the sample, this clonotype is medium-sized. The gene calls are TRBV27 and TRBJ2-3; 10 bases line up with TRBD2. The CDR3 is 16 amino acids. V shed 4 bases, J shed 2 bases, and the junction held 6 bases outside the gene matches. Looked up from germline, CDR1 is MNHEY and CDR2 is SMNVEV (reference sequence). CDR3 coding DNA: TGTGCCAGCAGTTCCTTAGCGGGGGGCTACACAGATACGCAGTATTTT. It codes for CASSSLAGGYTDTQYF.

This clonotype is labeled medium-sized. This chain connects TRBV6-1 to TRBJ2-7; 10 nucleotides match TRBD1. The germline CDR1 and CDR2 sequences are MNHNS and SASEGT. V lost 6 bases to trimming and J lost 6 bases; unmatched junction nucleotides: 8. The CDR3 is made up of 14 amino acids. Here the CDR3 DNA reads TGTGCCAGCAGCGTTCGGGACAGGGGCGTCGAGCAGTACTTC. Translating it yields CASSVRDRGVEQYF.

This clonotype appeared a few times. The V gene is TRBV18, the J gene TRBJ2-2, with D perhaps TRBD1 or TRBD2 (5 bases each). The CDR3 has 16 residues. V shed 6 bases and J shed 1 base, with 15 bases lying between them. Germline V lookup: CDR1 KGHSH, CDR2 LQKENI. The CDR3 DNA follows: TGTGCCAGCTCTACGGGACGTCAGGGGAACACCGGGGAGCTGTTTTTT. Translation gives CASSTGRQGNTGELFF.

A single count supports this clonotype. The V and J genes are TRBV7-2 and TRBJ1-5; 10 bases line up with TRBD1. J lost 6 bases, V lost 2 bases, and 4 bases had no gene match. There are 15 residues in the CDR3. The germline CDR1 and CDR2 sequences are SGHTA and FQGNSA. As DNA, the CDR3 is TGTGCCAGCAGCTTAATGGGACAGGGGACTCAGCCCCAGCATTTT. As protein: CASSLMGQGTQPQHF.

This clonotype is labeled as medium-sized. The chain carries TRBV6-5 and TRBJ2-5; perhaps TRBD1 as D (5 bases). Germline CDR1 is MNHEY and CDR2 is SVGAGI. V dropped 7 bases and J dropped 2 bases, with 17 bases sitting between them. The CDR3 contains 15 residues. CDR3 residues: CASTLILGLQETQYF. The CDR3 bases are TGTGCCAGCACCCTGATCTTGGGGCTGCAAGAGACCCAGTACTTC.

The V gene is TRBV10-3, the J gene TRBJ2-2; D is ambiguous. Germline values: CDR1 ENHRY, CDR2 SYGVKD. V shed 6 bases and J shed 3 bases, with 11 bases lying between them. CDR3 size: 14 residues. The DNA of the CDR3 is TGTGCCATCAGGCCAGGACGGGACACCGGGGAGCTGTTTTTT. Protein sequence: CAIRPGRDTGELFF.

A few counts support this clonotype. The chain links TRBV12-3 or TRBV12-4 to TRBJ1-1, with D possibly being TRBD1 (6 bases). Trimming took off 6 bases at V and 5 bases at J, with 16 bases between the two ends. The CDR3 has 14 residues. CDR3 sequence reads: CASRNREGDTEAFF. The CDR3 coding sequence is TGTGCCAGCAGAAACAGGGAAGGTGATACTGAAGCTTTCTTT.

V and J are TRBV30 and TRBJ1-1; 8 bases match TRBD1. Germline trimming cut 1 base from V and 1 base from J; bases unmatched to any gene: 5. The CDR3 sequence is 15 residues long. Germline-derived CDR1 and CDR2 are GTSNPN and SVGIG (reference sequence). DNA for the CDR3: TGTGCCTGGAGTGAGGCGGACAGGGCGAACACTGAAGCTTTCTTT. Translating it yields CAWSEADRANTEAFF.

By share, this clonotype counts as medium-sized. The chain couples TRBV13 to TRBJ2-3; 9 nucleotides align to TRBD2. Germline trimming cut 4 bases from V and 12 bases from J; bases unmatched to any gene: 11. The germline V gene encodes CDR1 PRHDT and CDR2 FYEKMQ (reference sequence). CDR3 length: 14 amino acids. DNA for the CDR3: TGTGCCAGCAGCTCCGAGCGGGGGGCCCGAGAACAGTATTTT. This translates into CASSSERGAREQYF.